This T cell receptor beta chain was found in a study of regulatory T cells in long-lasting Graves disease. Time point given: newly diagnosed GD, antithyroid drugs for less than 3 months. After RNA was extracted from PBMCs, the TCR library was made from it. Construction of the TCR beta libraries employed iRepertoire HTBI primers in conjunction with Arm-PCR of CDR3 regions. TCRdb redid the calling of the multiplex PCR reads with MiXCR, one entry per CDR3 protein. Of 620,000 or so distinct CDR3 sequences in the sample, 16% were seen once. CDR1 KGHSH and CDR2 LQKENI come from the germline V gene. There are 15 residues in the CDR3. V shed 4 bases and J shed 2 bases, with 12 bases lying between them. Another study also made use of these data, one on T cells in Graves' hyperthyroidism and ophthalmopathy. That study reports: Patients were aged 18 to 65, had disease duration under 2 months, and had newly diagnosed hyperthyroidism. Each diagnosis was grounded in clinical symptoms, serum thyroxine and TRAb, thyroid ultrasound, and orbital computed tomography. Peripheral blood also featured most of the thyroid clonotypes expanded above 0.001.

Sequenced here: peripheral blood mononuclear cells (PBMCs), sampled at new diagnosis, from a patient treated with antithyroid drugs. The V gene is TRBV18, the J gene TRBJ1-3, with D perhaps matching TRBD1 (5 bases). The receptor was isolated from a woman between 25 and 40 years old with Graves disease. In DNA, the CDR3 is TGTGCCAGCTCACTCGACAGCGCCCCTGGAAACACCATATATTTT. This encodes CASSLDSAPGNTIYF.